This record looks at one TCR beta chain sequence and its context. The data originate from a study of blood T cell repertoires in COVID-19. Here immunoSEQ multiplex PCR was the method, and the copy in TCRdb shows in-frame clones only, minus some. The data hold about 290,000 clones, with approximately 88% observed a single time. V lost 2 bases to trimming and J lost 6 bases; unmatched junction nucleotides: 10. The V gene's germline CDR1 is SGHRS and CDR2 YFSETQ. The CDR3 totals 16 residues. Sequenced material: PBMCs or T cells enriched from blood (not recorded which). The J gene is TRBJ2-3, the V gene TRBV5-1; TRBD2 aligns across 9 bases. The receptor comes from a woman aged 40 to 50 who had recovered from COVID-19. The CDR3 sequence is CASSFAVSGGADTQYF. The CDR3 DNA reads TGCGCCAGCAGCTTTGCCGTTAGCGGGGGAGCGGATACGCAGTATTTT.